The clone carrying this T cell receptor beta chain was seen repeatedly, ten times or more. The sample belongs to a study of T-cell reconstitution after alpha-beta-depleted transplantation in children. Molecular barcoding with unique molecular identifiers was used for the TCRbeta library. TCRdb analysed the PCR reads with MiXCR anew, one entry per CDR3 protein. Among about 900,000 distinct CDR3 sequences listed, about 29% were seen once. The germline V and J ends were trimmed by 4 bases and 3 bases, with 11 bases remaining between them. The CDR3 is 13 amino acids. Per germline, CDR1 SGHRS and CDR2 YFSETQ.

The sequenced sample was PBMCs, mostly from graft donor cells, obtained 360 days after TCRalphabeta/CD19-depleted stem cell transplant. This receptor was taken from a boy younger than two who had a stem cell transplant for SCID, so the T cells may come from the graft donor. The V gene is TRBV5-1, the J gene TRBJ2-7, with D maybe TRBD1 (5 bases). The CDR3 is CASSPSQGYEQYF. The CDR3 bases are TGCGCCAGCAGCCCCTCTCAGGGCTACGAGCAGTACTTC.